Presented here are 22 T cell receptor beta chains from one specimen sequenced in a study of T cell repertoires in cytomegalovirus infection. These receptors' antigens are unknown. TCRdb independently ran MiXCR on the reads; one entry per CDR3 protein. The table has approximately 990,000 distinct CDR3 sequences, roughly 30% seen once. Sequencing used cultured CD8+ T cells from PBMCs, obtained from culture after CMV antigen stimulation. All receptors come from a human donor in good health (CMV status not recorded). Some clones in this sample may be carry-over from other donors' samples.

The V call is TRBV20-1, the J call TRBJ2-3; 8 bases match TRBD2. Per germline, CDR1 DFQATT and CDR2 SNEGSKA (reference sequence). The CDR3 extends over 16 amino acids. CDR3 region: CSGGERRAGALDTQYF. The CDR3 DNA is TGCTCTGGGGGGGAACGACGAGCGGGAGCCTTAGATACGCAGTATTTT.

This chain connects TRBV19 to TRBJ2-5; TRBD1 matches at 12 bases. Per germline, CDR1 LNHDA and CDR2 SQIVND (reference sequence). This CDR3 is built from 15 residues. Germline trimming cut 4 bases from V and 5 bases from J; bases unmatched to any gene: 5. Written as DNA, the CDR3 is TGTGCCAGTAGTACGGGACAGGGGGCGAGGGAGACCCAGTACTTC. Its translation is CASSTGQGARETQYF.

There are a few counts of this clonotype. The V call is TRBV20-1, the J call TRBJ2-7, with a tentative D call TRBD2 (6 bases). Germline assignment: CDR1 DFQATT and CDR2 SNEGSKA (reference sequence). Trimming took 1 base from V and 4 from J, leaving 14 bases between them. The CDR3 loop spans 14 amino acids. CDR3 in DNA: TGCAGTGCTAGAGGGAGGGGTTACCCATACGAGCAGTACGTC. This gives the protein CSARGRGYPYEQYV.

The genes are TRBV12-3 or TRBV12-4 and TRBJ1-1, with TRBD1 matching 9 bases. The ends lost 5 bases at V and 1 base at J; junction bases unmatched: 8. The CDR3 loop spans 16 amino acids. This chain's CDR3 is CASSRTNRGRNTEAFF. The CDR3 DNA follows: TGTGCCAGCAGTCGCACTAACAGGGGGCGGAACACTGAAGCTTTCTTT.

This clonotype was seen repeatedly, ten times or more. The V and J genes are TRBV7-6 and TRBJ2-1, with 7 bases aligning to TRBD2. The CDR3 loop spans 16 amino acids. Germline CDR1 reads SGHVS; CDR2 reads FNYEAQ. V lost 5 bases, J lost 4 bases, and 11 bases stayed unmatched. The CDR3 loop reads CASSPRSSGVYNEQFF. The CDR3, as DNA: TGTGCCAGCAGCCCCCGGTCTAGCGGCGTATACAATGAGCAGTTCTTC.

The sample holds a few counts of this clonotype. CDR3 sequence reads: CASSLTGTANNYGYTF. CDR3 nucleotides: TGCGCCAGCAGCTTGACCGGGACAGCGAATAACTATGGCTACACCTTC. The chain combines TRBV5-1 with TRBJ1-2; 7 positions match TRBD1. Trimming cost V 1 base and J 1 base; bases outside gene matches: 7. Germline V CDR1 and CDR2: SGHRS, YFSETQ. The CDR3 runs 16 residues.

This clonotype showed up many times. The CDR3 coding sequence is TGTGCCAGCAGTTTATTGGATCAGCCCCAGCATTTT. Its translation is CASSLLDQPQHF. The V and J genes are TRBV27 and TRBJ1-5, with no clear D. The CDR3 has 12 amino acids. V gave up 1 base and J gave up 5 bases, with 3 bases separating them. Germline V gives CDR1 MNHEY, CDR2 SMNVEV (reference sequence).

CDR3: CASSRSGPGPSSYEQYF. CDR3 in DNA: TGTGCCAGCAGCAGAAGCGGGCCGGGGCCGTCCAGCTACGAGCAGTACTTC. The V and J genes are TRBV5-6 and TRBJ2-7; a possible D gene is TRBD2 (6 bases). The CDR3 has 17 residues. V dropped 4 bases and J dropped 3 bases, with 23 bases sitting between them. Per the germline V gene, CDR1 is SGHDT and CDR2 is YYEEEE.

The chain is built from TRBV7-6 and TRBJ1-1; 8 nucleotides align to TRBD1. The CDR3 has 16 residues. The junction had 9 bases not matched to a gene; V was cut back by 3 bases and J by 3 bases. Looked up from germline, CDR1 is SGHVS and CDR2 is FNYEAQ. The CDR3: CASSFTGGKAHTEAFF. The CDR3 region has the DNA TGTGCCAGCAGCTTCACAGGGGGGAAGGCCCACACTGAAGCTTTCTTT.

This clonotype was seen a handful of times. V gene TRBV12-5 combines with J gene TRBJ1-2; D is unclear. The V gene lost 2 bases and the J gene lost 2 bases, with 9 bases spanning the gap. CDR1 and CDR2 (germline): LGHNT, FRNRAP. The CDR3 consists of 14 residues. CDR3 sequence (DNA): TGTGCTAGTGGTTTGAACAGACTAAACTATGGCTACACCTTC. It specifies CASGLNRLNYGYTF.

The J gene is TRBJ2-7, the V gene TRBV6-1; a weak D match, TRBD1 (6 bases). Trimming cost V 5 bases and J 2 bases, with 13 bases left between them. CDR3 length equals 14 residues. Per the germline V gene, CDR1 is MNHNS and CDR2 is SASEGT. The CDR3, as DNA: TGTGCCAGCAGTTATGGGACATCCGCCTACGAGCAGTACTTC. As protein: CASSYGTSAYEQYF.

There are a few counts of this clonotype. The chain employs TRBV11-1 and TRBJ2-2; the D is unclear. CDR3 length: 13 residues. Germline-derived CDR1 and CDR2 are SGHAT and FQDESV (reference sequence). The V gene lost 5 bases and the J gene lost 1 base, with 5 bases spanning the gap. As DNA, the CDR3 is TGTGCCAGCAGCGCAAAGAACACCGGGGAGCTGTTTTTT. Residues: CASSAKNTGELFF.

This clonotype was observed a handful of times. The V gene is TRBV7-2, the J gene TRBJ2-2, with unresolved D. CDR1 is SGHTA and CDR2 is FQGNSA in the germline V gene. Deletions cut 2 bases from V and 2 bases from J, with 6 bases between. This CDR3 has 14 residues. CDR3 region: CASSLYGNTGELFF. CDR3 nucleotide sequence: TGTGCCAGCAGCTTATACGGAAACACCGGGGAGCTGTTTTTT. The complete variable domain, with remaining parts taken from reference TRBV7-2 and TRBJ2-2, reads GAGVSQSPSNKVTEKGKDVELRCDPISGHTALYWYRQSLGQGLEFLIYFQGNSAPDKSGLPSDRFSAERTGGSVSTLTIQRTQQEDSAVYLCASSLYGNTGELFFGEGSRLTVL.

This clonotype was recorded a few times. The V call is TRBV4-3, the J call TRBJ2-2; TRBD1 matches at 9 bases. Trimming removed 2 bases from V and 3 bases from J; junction bases left unmatched: 10. This CDR3 has 18 amino acids. In germline, CDR1 is LGHNA, CDR2 YSLEER. The CDR3 here is CASSQPPPGQGYTGELFF. DNA of the CDR3: TGCGCCAGCAGCCAACCGCCTCCGGGACAGGGCTACACCGGGGAGCTGTTTTTT.

This clonotype was picked up a small number of times. V and J are TRBV5-4 and TRBJ2-3; 11 bases match TRBD2. Looked up from germline, CDR1 is SGHNT and CDR2 is YYREEE (reference sequence). This CDR3 has 19 amino acids. J gave up 1 base and V 3 bases, and 13 bases lay outside the gene matches. The CDR3 nucleotides read TGTGCCAGCAGCTCCTACTGGGGTAGCGGGGGGGCCGGCACAGATACGCAGTATTTT. Translating gives CASSSYWGSGGAGTDTQYF.

This clonotype was observed at least ten times. The rearrangement uses TRBV7-2 and TRBJ2-4; 7 positions match TRBD1. The CDR3 totals 14 residues. V gave up 2 bases and J gave up 8 bases; unmatched junction bases: 6. Germline V gives CDR1 SGHTA, CDR2 FQGNSA. The CDR3 loop reads CASSLKGALDIQYF. The CDR3 DNA follows: TGTGCCAGCAGCTTAAAGGGGGCGCTGGACATTCAGTACTTC.

This clonotype was counted at least ten times. This rearrangement joins TRBV7-2 to TRBJ1-4, with D unresolved. Germline CDR1 is SGHTA and CDR2 is FQGNSA. The CDR3 length is 16 residues. Trimming shortened V by 2 bases and J by 0 bases, and 10 bases separated the two germline ends. This chain's CDR3 is CASSLTPLSTNEKLFF. For the CDR3, the DNA is TGTGCCAGCAGCTTAACGCCGCTATCAACTAATGAAAAACTGTTTTTT. Full variable domain (rest looked up from reference TRBV7-2 and TRBJ1-4): GAGVSQSPSNKVTEKGKDVELRCDPISGHTALYWYRQSLGQGLEFLIYFQGNSAPDKSGLPSDRFSAERTGGSVSTLTIQRTQQEDSAVYLCASSLTPLSTNEKLFFGSGTQLSVL.

Turning to this clonotype: A much larger clone lies one base from this, so it may be a read error. The J gene is TRBJ2-3, the V gene TRBV12-3 or TRBV12-4; D assignment may be TRBD1 or TRBD2 (5 bases each). The CDR3 is made up of 14 amino acids. The CDR3 protein is CASSLARGGDMQYF. Here the CDR3 DNA reads TGTGCCAGCAGTTTAGCGCGTGGGGGAGATATGCAGTATTTT.

The chain couples TRBV27 to TRBJ2-7; 9 bases agree with TRBD1. The CDR3 is 12 residues long. Unmatched junction bases numbered 3, after V lost 10 bases and J lost 2 bases. Germline loops: CDR1 MNHEY, CDR2 SMNVEV (reference sequence). This chain's CDR3 is CATGTGPYEQYF. CDR3 DNA: TGTGCCACCGGGACAGGGCCCTACGAGCAGTACTTC.

The chain recombines TRBV27 with TRBJ2-7; 11 nucleotides line up with TRBD2. CDR1 is MNHEY and CDR2 is SMNVEV in the germline V gene (reference sequence). CDR3 length equals 16 residues. After removal of 2 bases from V and 3 bases from J, the junction contained 6 bases not matched to a gene. Here the CDR3 reads CASSLGRGLAVYEQYF. DNA of the CDR3: TGTGCCAGCAGTTTAGGGCGGGGACTAGCGGTCTACGAGCAGTACTTC.

This clonotype has a count of ten or more. The chain couples TRBV7-6 to TRBJ1-2; D gene ambiguous. V lost 0 bases to trimming and J lost 1 base, with 9 bases between them. The CDR3 covers 15 residues. Germline assignment: CDR1 SGHVS and CDR2 FNYEAQ. The CDR3 sequence is CASSLASHLNYGYTF. The CDR3 nucleotides are TGTGCCAGCAGCTTAGCGAGCCATCTTAACTATGGCTACACCTTC.

Worth noting for this clonotype: This may be a read error, as it is one base from a much larger clone. The chain carries TRBV7-2 and TRBJ1-2; tentative D call: TRBD1 (6 bases). The CDR3 covers 18 residues. Germline values: CDR1 SGHTA, CDR2 FQGNSA. This CDR3 reads CVSRPESPGHRSNYGYTF. CDR3 DNA sequence: TGTGTCAGCAGACCCGAATCTCCGGGACACCGATCTAACTATGGCTACACCTTC. The variable domain in full, completed from reference TRBV7-2 and TRBJ1-2, reads GAGVSQSPSNKVTEKGKDVELRCDPISGHTALYWYRQSLGQGLEFLIYFQGNSAPDKSGLPSDRFSAERTGGSVSTLTIQRTQQEDSAVYLCVSRPESPGHRSNYGYTFGSGTRLTVV.